The T cell receptor (beta chain) under discussion was sequenced for a study of tumor and adjacent non-tumor tissue in lung cancer. In the study overall: The cohort had 12 adenocarcinoma, a couple of squamous cell and 1 small cell patients.

RNA was extracted from bulk tissue without any cell sorting. As concerns this clonotype: Its target is not known. A read error may explain this, as a much larger clone is one base away.

The V gene's germline CDR1 is DFQATT and CDR2 SNEGSKA (reference sequence). CDR3 length: 15 amino acids. The study's findings and limits: Significantly higher TCR diversity was found in tumor than normal lung.

TCRbeta libraries were built with three rounds of nested PCR, modified from ARM-PCR. TCRdb fed the multiplex PCR reads into MiXCR, producing one record per CDR3 protein. The repertoire has some 200,000 distinct CDR3 sequences, less than 80% of them found once; the top ten carry roughly 24%. This clonotype was sampled from a man aged 55 to 70 with non-small cell lung cancer. This chain connects TRBV20-1 to TRBJ2-3, with TRBD2 matching over 7 bases. The sample comprised lung tumor tissue. The CDR3 DNA follows: TGCAGTACTAGAGGGAGGGGATGGCGGGGTGATACGCAGTATTTT. It is translated as CSTRGRGWRGDTQYF.